This entry lists 20 T cell receptor beta chains sequenced from one sample in a study of CD8+CD57+ T cells in acquired aplastic anemia. Profiling of TCR beta VDJ combinations and CDR3 sequences used genomic DNA as template. A single record per CDR3 protein comes from TCRdb applying MiXCR to the reads. The sample records 150,000 to 200,000 distinct CDR3 sequences, 55% to 70% being singletons. What was sequenced was sorted CD4+, CD8+, or CD8+CD57+ T cells (not recorded which) from PBMCs. These receptors were taken from a human donor in good health.

The V and J genes are TRBV7-9 and TRBJ1-1; D unresolved. Deletions cut 1 base from V and 7 bases from J, with 7 bases between. The germline gives CDR1 SEHNR, CDR2 FQNEAQ (reference sequence). This CDR3 spans 12 amino acids. The CDR3 DNA reads as TGTGCCAGCAGCTTAGGAGGGAGTGAAGCTTTCTTT. It encodes CASSLGGSEAFF.

The chain combines TRBV20-1 with TRBJ2-3; TRBD1 matches at 7 bases. The junction had 2 bases not matched to a gene; V was cut back by 5 bases and J by 0 bases. Germline V gives CDR1 DFQATT, CDR2 SNEGSKA (reference sequence). The CDR3 spans 13 residues. The CDR3 nucleotides are TGCAGTGCTGGGGACAGTAGCACAGATACGCAGTATTTT. Amino acids: CSAGDSSTDTQYF.

The rearrangement joins TRBV20-1 to TRBJ2-7; D perhaps matches TRBD2 (5 bases). CDR3 length equals 12 residues. The V end was cut by 8 bases, the J end by 0 bases, with 11 bases between. Germline assignment: CDR1 DFQATT and CDR2 SNEGSKA (reference sequence). CDR3 bases: TGCAGTCTGAGCGGTACCTCCTACGAGCAGTACTTC. Its translation is CSLSGTSYEQYF.

V and J are TRBV12-3 or TRBV12-4 and TRBJ1-2; a possible D gene is TRBD1 (6 bases). The CDR3 runs to 13 residues. Trimming shortened V by 6 bases and J by 3 bases, and 11 bases separated the two germline ends. CDR3 coding DNA: TGTGCCAGCAGAATGACAGGAGACTATGGCTACACCTTC. Amino acids: CASRMTGDYGYTF.

This clonotype was recorded a few times. The chain recombines TRBV7-3 with TRBJ1-1; D may be TRBD1 (6 bases). V lost 5 bases and J lost 0, with 13 bases in between. This CDR3 has 15 residues. In germline, CDR1 is SGHTA, CDR2 FQGTGA. Here the CDR3 reads CASSGLGALNTEAFF. The CDR3 DNA follows: TGTGCCAGCAGCGGACTGGGGGCCCTGAACACTGAAGCTTTCTTT.

The chain links TRBV24-1 to TRBJ2-1, with D possibly being TRBD2 (6 bases). Germline V CDR1 and CDR2: KGHDR, SFDVKD. The CDR3 length is 16 residues. The V end was cut by 3 bases, the J end by 7 bases, with 18 bases between. The CDR3 nucleotides are TGTGCCACCAGTGATAGTACATATGGGGGGATTAATGAGCAGTTCTTC. It yields the protein CATSDSTYGGINEQFF.

The CDR3 spells CASSIPGVGQPQHF. The CDR3 DNA sequence: TGTGCCAGTAGTATACCAGGGGTAGGTCAGCCCCAGCATTTT. The chain has TRBV19 and TRBJ1-5; TRBD1 is a possible D gene (6 bases). V gave up 2 bases and J gave up 6 bases, with 11 bases separating them. CDR3 length: 14 amino acids. The germline V gene has CDR1 LNHDA and CDR2 SQIVND (reference sequence).

The chain has TRBV12-3 or TRBV12-4 and TRBJ1-2; D is unclear. CDR3 size: 13 residues. The V and J ends lost 1 base and 11 bases respectively, with 14 bases between them. The CDR3 sequence is CASSLVADLTYTF. CDR3 nucleotide sequence: TGTGCCAGCAGTTTAGTGGCGGACCTTACTTACACCTTC.

With regard to this clonotype: One end of the junction is discordant with germline, which a read error may explain. Here the CDR3 reads CATSGGTVREQYF. The CDR3 DNA reads as TGTGCCACCAGCGGAGGGACAGTACGCGAGCAGTACTTT. This chain links TRBV15 with TRBJ2-7; a possible D gene is TRBD1 (7 bases). Germline V gene data show CDR1 as LNHNV and CDR2 as YYDKDF (reference sequence). The CDR3 covers 13 residues.

This clonotype occurred a few times. V is TRBV7-8 and J is TRBJ2-7, with D possibly being TRBD2 (5 bases). Germline V gene lookup returns CDR1 SGHVS and CDR2 FQNEAQ. The CDR3 has 15 residues. The V end was cut by 6 bases, the J end by 1 base, with 16 bases between. In DNA form, the CDR3 reads TGTGCCAGCAGTTTCAGAGGCGAGGGTTCCTACGAGCAGTACTTC. This encodes CASSFRGEGSYEQYF.

The J gene is TRBJ1-1, the V gene TRBV10-3; 7 positions agree with TRBD1. The germline V gene has CDR1 ENHRY and CDR2 SYGVKD. This CDR3 contains 12 residues. The V segment lost 4 bases and the J segment 4 bases; nucleotides outside the gene matches: 0. The CDR3 loop is CAISGTGTEAFF. DNA for the CDR3: TGTGCCATCAGTGGGACAGGCACTGAAGCTTTCTTT.

This clonotype was detected once. CDR3 amino acids: CASSPYRSSTDTQYF. Written as DNA, the CDR3 is TGTGCCAGCAGCCCCTACAGGAGTAGCACAGATACGCAGTATTTT. The chain employs TRBV7-2 and TRBJ2-3, with D possibly matching TRBD1 (5 bases). The CDR3 is 15 amino acids. V was clipped by 5 bases and J by 0 bases, with 12 bases between them. The germline V gene has CDR1 SGHTA and CDR2 FQGNSA.

With regard to this clonotype: At one boundary the junction diverges from the germline segment, which might be a read error. The chain has TRBV24-1 and TRBJ1-5, with D hard to call. The CDR3 consists of 15 residues. CDR1 and CDR2 (germline): KGHDR, SFDVKD. The CDR3, as DNA: TGTGCCAGCAGTTTCGGCACCATATACAATCAGCCCCAGCATTTT. Its protein is CASSFGTIYNQPQHF.

This clonotype was picked up many times. For the CDR3, the DNA is TGTGCCACCAGACAGGGTGTCGGGGAGCTGTTTTTT. It translates to CATRQGVGELFF. The V call is TRBV24-1, the J call TRBJ2-2; perhaps TRBD1 as D (6 bases). V lost 7 bases and J lost 7, with 9 bases in between. The germline CDR1 and CDR2 sequences are KGHDR and SFDVKD. The CDR3 sequence is 12 residues long.

This clonotype was seen a handful of times. V and J are TRBV19 and TRBJ2-3; 11 bases fit TRBD2. Germline V gene sequence: CDR1 LNHDA, CDR2 SQIVND (reference sequence). The junction had 4 bases not matched to a gene; V was cut back by 6 bases and J by 2 bases. The CDR3 extends over 15 amino acids. The CDR3 here is CASSRLAGHTDTQYF. The CDR3 DNA sequence: TGTGCCAGTAGCCGACTAGCGGGACACACAGATACGCAGTATTTT.

A few counts support this clonotype. This chain uses TRBV29-1 with TRBJ1-1; D gene uncertain. The CDR3 spans 12 residues. CDR1 is SQVTM, CDR2 ANQGSEA, per germline. The V end lost 3 bases, the J end lost 11 bases, and 16 bases lay between the germline ends. CDR3 nucleotides: TGCAGCGTTGATCTTTCTGCGAGATTTGCTTTCTTT. Amino acid sequence: CSVDLSARFAFF.

The chain is built from TRBV5-6 and TRBJ1-1; D not certain. Per germline, CDR1 SGHDT and CDR2 YYEEEE. CDR3 length: 12 amino acids. V lost 5 bases and J 10 bases, leaving 15 bases between the germline ends. CDR3 bases: TGTGCCAGCAGATTCGGGGTTGGCGGAGCTTTCTTT. Translation gives CASRFGVGGAFF.

For the CDR3, the DNA is TGTGCCACCAGTGATTCCCGACGGGGGGAGACCCAGTACTTC. Encoded protein: CATSDSRRGETQYF. The chain carries TRBV24-1 and TRBJ2-5, with D possibly being TRBD2 (6 bases). V was pared by 2 bases and J by 5 bases, with 11 bases between. Germline V CDR1 and CDR2: KGHDR, SFDVKD. The length of the CDR3 is 14 residues.

The chain carries TRBV20-1 and TRBJ2-7; D gene ambiguous. Germline assignment: CDR1 DFQATT and CDR2 SNEGSKA (reference sequence). With 0 bases removed from V and 3 bases from J, the gap between germline ends came to 18 bases. CDR3 size: 16 residues. As DNA, the CDR3 is TGCAGTGCTAGAGATGAAATCGGTGTGCGTGTCTACGAGCAGTACTTC. This gives the protein CSARDEIGVRVYEQYF.

This chain uses TRBV9 with TRBJ2-2; 8 positions agree with TRBD1. Germline trimming cut 4 bases from V and 2 bases from J; bases unmatched to any gene: 7. Per the germline V gene, CDR1 is SGDLS and CDR2 is YYNGEE. The CDR3 length is 16 residues. As DNA, the CDR3 is TGTGCCAGCAGCCCCCGGACAGGGCAAAACACCGGGGAGCTGTTTTTT. Amino acid sequence: CASSPRTGQNTGELFF.